These 9 T cell receptor beta chains came from one sample sequenced in a study of OX40 agonist ivuxolimab in advanced cancers. Here immunoSEQ multiplex PCR was the method, and the copy in TCRdb shows in-frame clones only, minus some. Here the sample spans tens of thousands of clones, nearly 90% being singletons. This material consisted of CD4+ or CD8+ T cells sorted from blood, taken in a trial of the OX40 agonist ivuxolimab. All receptors derive from an adult with an advanced solid tumor such as melanoma, head and neck, liver or kidney cancer.

The chain joins TRBV18 to TRBJ2-3; the D is unclear. Germline lookup yields CDR1 KGHSH and CDR2 LQKENI. This CDR3 has 15 residues. The V end lost 5 bases, the J end lost 4 bases, and 16 bases lay between the germline ends. In nucleotides, the CDR3 is TGTGCCAGCTCAAAAGAGGCTTGGTTCTCAGATACGCAGTATTTT. Translated, it gives CASSKEAWFSDTQYF.

The chain joins TRBV6-6 to TRBJ1-1; D perhaps matches TRBD1 (5 bases). The CDR3 is 13 residues long. The V and J ends lost 0 bases and 6 bases respectively, with 8 bases between them. Germline V gene data show CDR1 as MNHNY and CDR2 as SVGAGI (reference sequence). The CDR3 coding sequence is TGTGCCAGCAGTTACTCCAGGGAGGCTGAAGCTTTCTTT. It encodes CASSYSREAEAFF.

The rearrangement uses TRBV30 and TRBJ2-5, with D maybe TRBD1 (6 bases). The J call may be incorrect, as the DNA end agrees better with TRBJ2-7. The CDR3 has 16 amino acids. Germline loops: CDR1 GTSNPN, CDR2 SVGIG (reference sequence). CDR3 region: CAWGGFDRRKGYEQYF. The CDR3 DNA sequence: TGTGCCTGGGGGGGCTTCGACAGGCGAAAGGGCTACGAGCAGTACTTC.

This clone was recorded once. The V gene is TRBV7-6, the J gene TRBJ1-5; D is possibly TRBD1 (5 bases). The CDR3 extends over 15 amino acids. V was trimmed by 5 bases and J by 0 bases, leaving 11 bases between them. Germline loops: CDR1 SGHVS, CDR2 FNYEAQ. The CDR3 here is CASSPGPNSNQPQHF. Written as DNA, the CDR3 is TGTGCCAGCAGCCCGGGACCGAATAGCAATCAGCCCCAGCATTTT.

The chain employs TRBV7-3 and TRBJ2-7, with 8 bases aligning to TRBD1. V lost 6 bases, J lost 6 bases, and 7 bases stayed unmatched. The germline V gene has CDR1 SGHTA and CDR2 FQGTGA. There are 13 residues in the CDR3. CDR3 in amino acids: CASSPDREGEQYF. CDR3 bases: TGTGCCAGCAGTCCGGACAGGGAAGGCGAGCAGTACTTC.

The rearrangement joins TRBV2 to TRBJ1-5; weak D call: TRBD1 (5 bases). Between the trimmed V and J ends, which lost 5 bases and 2 bases, there was a span of 16 bases. The length of the CDR3 is 16 residues. Germline loops: CDR1 SNHLY, CDR2 FYNNEI. The CDR3 nucleotides are TGTGCCAGCAGTCCGGGGGGGAGACTTGGCAATCAGCCCCAGCATTTT. Residues: CASSPGGRLGNQPQHF.

This clone showed up just once. The CDR3 DNA follows: TGCAGCGTCCACATGGGGCAGGGGAGCAATCAGCCCCAGCATTTT. Its translation: CSVHMGQGSNQPQHF. This chain connects TRBV29-1 to TRBJ1-5; possibly TRBD1 for D (6 bases). Trimming cost V 6 bases and J 1 base, with 16 bases left between them. Germline-derived CDR1 and CDR2 are SQVTM and ANQGSEA. The CDR3 runs to 15 residues.

The chain recombines TRBV18 with TRBJ2-1; weak D call: TRBD1 (6 bases). The germline V and J ends were trimmed by 5 bases and 1 base, with 15 bases remaining between them. Per germline, CDR1 KGHSH and CDR2 LQKENI. CDR3 length: 16 residues. The CDR3 DNA reads TGTGCCAGCTCAAATTCACAGGGAACGTCCTACAATGAGCAGTTCTTC. Residues: CASSNSQGTSYNEQFF.

This sequence joins TRBV7-3 and TRBJ1-1; D is undetermined. Trimming pared 1 base from V and 4 bases from J, leaving 16 bases between. Germline V gene lookup returns CDR1 SGHTA and CDR2 FQGTGA. This CDR3 contains 16 residues. CDR3 in DNA: TGTGCCAGCAGCTTAAGGGGTGCTCCGGAGGCCACTGAAGCTTTCTTT. This sequence encodes CASSLRGAPEATEAFF.